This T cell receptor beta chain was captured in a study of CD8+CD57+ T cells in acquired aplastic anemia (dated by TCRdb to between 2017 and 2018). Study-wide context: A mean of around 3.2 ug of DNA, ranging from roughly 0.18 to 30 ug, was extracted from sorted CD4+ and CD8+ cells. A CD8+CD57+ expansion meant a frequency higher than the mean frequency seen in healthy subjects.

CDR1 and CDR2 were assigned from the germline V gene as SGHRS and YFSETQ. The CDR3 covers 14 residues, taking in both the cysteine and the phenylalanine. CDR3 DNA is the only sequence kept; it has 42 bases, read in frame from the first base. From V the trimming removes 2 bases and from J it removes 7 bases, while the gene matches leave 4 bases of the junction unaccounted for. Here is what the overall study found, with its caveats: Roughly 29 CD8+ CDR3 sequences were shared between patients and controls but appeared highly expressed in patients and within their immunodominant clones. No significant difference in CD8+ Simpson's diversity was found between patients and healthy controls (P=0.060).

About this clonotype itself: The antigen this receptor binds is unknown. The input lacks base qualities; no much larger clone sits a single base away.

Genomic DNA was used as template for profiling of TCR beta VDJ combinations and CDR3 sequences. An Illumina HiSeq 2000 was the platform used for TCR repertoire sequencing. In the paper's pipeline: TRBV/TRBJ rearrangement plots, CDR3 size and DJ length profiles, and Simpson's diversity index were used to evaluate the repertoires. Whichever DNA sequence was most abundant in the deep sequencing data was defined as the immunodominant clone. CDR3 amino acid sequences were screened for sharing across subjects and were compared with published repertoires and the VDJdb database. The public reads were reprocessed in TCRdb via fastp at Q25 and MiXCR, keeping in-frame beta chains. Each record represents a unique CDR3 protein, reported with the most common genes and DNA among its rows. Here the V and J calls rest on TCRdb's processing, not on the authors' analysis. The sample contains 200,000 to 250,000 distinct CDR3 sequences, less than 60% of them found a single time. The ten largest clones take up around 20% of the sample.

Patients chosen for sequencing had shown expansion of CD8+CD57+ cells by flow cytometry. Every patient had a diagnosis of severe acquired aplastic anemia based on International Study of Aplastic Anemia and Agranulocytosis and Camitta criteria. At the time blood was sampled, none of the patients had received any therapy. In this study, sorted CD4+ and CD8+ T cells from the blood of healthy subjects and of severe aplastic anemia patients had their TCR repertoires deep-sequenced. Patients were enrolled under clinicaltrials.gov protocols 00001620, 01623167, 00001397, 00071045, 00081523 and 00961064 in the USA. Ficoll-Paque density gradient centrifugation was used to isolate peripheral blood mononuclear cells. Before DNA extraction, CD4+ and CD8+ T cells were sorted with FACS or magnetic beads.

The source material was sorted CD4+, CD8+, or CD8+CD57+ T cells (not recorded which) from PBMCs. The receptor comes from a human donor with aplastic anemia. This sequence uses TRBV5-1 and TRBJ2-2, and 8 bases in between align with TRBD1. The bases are TGCGCCAGCAGCTTCGGACAGGGAAACGGGGAGCTGTTTTTT. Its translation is CASSFGQGNGELFF.